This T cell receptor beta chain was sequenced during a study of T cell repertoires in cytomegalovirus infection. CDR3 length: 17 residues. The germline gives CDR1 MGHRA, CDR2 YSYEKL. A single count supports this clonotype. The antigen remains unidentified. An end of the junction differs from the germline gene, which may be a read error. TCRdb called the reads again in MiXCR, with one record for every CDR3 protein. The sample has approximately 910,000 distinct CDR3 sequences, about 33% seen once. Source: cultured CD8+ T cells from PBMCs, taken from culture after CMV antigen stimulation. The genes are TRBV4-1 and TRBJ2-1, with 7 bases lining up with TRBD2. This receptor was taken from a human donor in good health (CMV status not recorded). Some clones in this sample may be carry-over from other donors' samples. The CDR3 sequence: CASSQVVSGGDYNVQFF. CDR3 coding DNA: TGCGCCAGCAGCCAAGTTGTTAGCGGAGGGGACTACAATGTGCAGTTCTTC.